This passage covers 27 T cell receptor beta chains from one sample sequenced in a study of cytomegalovirus exposure and HLA in healthy donors. Amplification used 60 Vbeta primers and 13 Jbeta primers. Only in-frame clones appear in the TCRdb table, and some are missing; sequencing was by immunoSEQ multiplex PCR. Counted here are about 75,000 clones, about 79% occurring once; the ten biggest clones make up about 20%. Sequenced input: PBMCs. The receptors stem from a man aged 65-85 years in good health and CMV-seropositive.

The V gene is TRBV7-2, the J gene TRBJ1-5, with TRBD1 matching 10 bases. Per germline, CDR1 SGHTA and CDR2 FQGNSA. The CDR3 spans 15 residues. With V trimmed by 5 bases and J by 2 bases, 3 bases remained unmatched. CDR3 in amino acids: CASSGGTGGNQPQHF. Written as DNA, the CDR3 is TGTGCCAGCAGCGGGGGGACAGGGGGCAATCAGCCCCAGCATTTT.

V is TRBV5-1 and J is TRBJ2-1, with 10 bases that match TRBD2. The CDR3 is 17 residues long. CDR1 and CDR2 (germline): SGHRS, YFSETQ. The V segment lost 6 bases and the J segment 7 bases; nucleotides outside the gene matches: 16. The CDR3 DNA reads TGCGCCAGCACCCCCGGGGGCCTAGCGGGAGCGGGGAATGAGCAGTTCTTC. This encodes CASTPGGLAGAGNEQFF.

The V call is TRBV9, the J call TRBJ1-4, with 11 bases aligning to TRBD1. The length of the CDR3 is 16 residues. The germline V gene encodes CDR1 SGDLS and CDR2 YYNGEE. The trim removed 0 bases at V and 6 bases at J, leaving 4 bases unmatched. CDR3 amino acids: CASSVGTGGPDEKLFF. CDR3 coding DNA: TGTGCCAGCAGCGTAGGGACAGGGGGCCCTGATGAAAAACTGTTTTTT.

The gene calls are TRBV29-1 and TRBJ2-5, with D possibly being TRBD1 (5 bases). The CDR3 extends over 12 amino acids. CDR1 is SQVTM, CDR2 ANQGSEA, per germline. The ends were cut back, 4 bases at V and 3 bases at J, with 9 bases in the middle. CDR3 sequence reads: CSVGRGEETQYF. Here the CDR3 DNA reads TGCAGCGTTGGTAGGGGCGAAGAGACCCAGTACTTC.

This clone was found a few times. DNA for the CDR3: TGTGCCAGCAGTTTAAGGGACAGCGGCGGGTATGAGCAGTTCTTC. Its protein product is CASSLRDSGGYEQFF. J is TRBJ2-1 and V is TRBV25-1, with TRBD1 matching 7 bases. Germline CDR1 is MGHDK and CDR2 is SYGVNS. V shed 5 bases and J 8 bases; nucleotides not matched to a gene: 12. This CDR3 spans 15 amino acids.

V gene TRBV10-2 combines with J gene TRBJ2-2, with a weak D call TRBD1 (6 bases). The CDR3 spans 15 residues. Germline V lookup: CDR1 WSHSY, CDR2 SAAADI. With 10 bases removed from V and 6 bases from J, the gap between germline ends came to 21 bases. The CDR3 bases are TGCGCCACCCGAACAGATACAGGGTCTGCCGGGGAGCTGTTTTTT. Its protein product is CATRTDTGSAGELFF.

V gene TRBV6-1 combines with J gene TRBJ2-1; D is perhaps TRBD2 (6 bases). Germline CDR1 MNHNS, CDR2 SASEGT. This CDR3 is 15 amino acids long. V gave up 3 bases and J gave up 6 bases, with 15 bases separating them. The DNA of the CDR3 is TGTGCCAGCAGTGAGGGGAGGTCCTACGGCAATGAGCAGTTCTTC. Its translation is CASSEGRSYGNEQFF.

V gene TRBV2 combines with J gene TRBJ1-1; D remains unclear. This CDR3 region has 14 residues. CDR1 and CDR2 from the germline V gene are SNHLY and FYNNEI. V was trimmed by 4 bases and J by 3 bases, leaving 12 bases between them. The CDR3: CASSVRVSDTEAFF. CDR3 nucleotides: TGTGCCAGCAGTGTGCGGGTTTCAGACACTGAAGCTTTCTTT.

Comment on this clone: The sample has other DNA sequences that encode this CDR3 too. The V gene is TRBV6-5, the J gene TRBJ1-3; a possible D gene is TRBD1 (5 bases). Per the germline V gene, CDR1 is MNHEY and CDR2 is SVGAGI. The CDR3 totals 13 residues. V dropped 6 bases and J dropped 4 bases, with 10 bases sitting between them. CDR3 protein: CASRKGHGNTIYF. For the CDR3, the DNA is TGTGCCAGCAGGAAGGGGCACGGAAACACCATATATTTT.

The J gene is TRBJ2-7, the V gene TRBV7-2, with unresolved D. The germline V gene has CDR1 SGHTA and CDR2 FQGNSA. This CDR3 is 13 amino acids long. V lost 2 bases and J lost 9, with 14 bases in between. In nucleotides, the CDR3 is TGTGCCAGCAGCTTATTAGTAGAGCCCCGGCAGTACTTC. It is translated as CASSLLVEPRQYF.

J is TRBJ2-3 and V is TRBV7-2; D is perhaps TRBD2 (6 bases). Trimming pared 1 base from V and 2 bases from J, leaving 13 bases between. CDR1 and CDR2 from the germline V gene are SGHTA and FQGNSA. The CDR3 is made up of 16 amino acids. For the CDR3, the DNA is TGTGCCAGCAGCTTAGGAATCGCGGGGAACACAGATACGCAGTATTTT. This codes for CASSLGIAGNTDTQYF.

V gene TRBV6-5 combines with J gene TRBJ1-2, with no clear D. The CDR3 is 13 residues long. V lost 5 bases, J lost 4 bases, and 11 bases lay in between. Per the germline V gene, CDR1 is MNHEY and CDR2 is SVGAGI. CDR3 nucleotide sequence: TGTGCCAGCAGTGCGACGGGGATCTATGGCTACACCTTC. This encodes CASSATGIYGYTF.

This chain connects TRBV5-5 to TRBJ2-7, with TRBD2 identical over 9 bases. This CDR3 region has 19 residues. V dropped 4 bases and J dropped 7; count of bases not matched to a gene: 24. Germline assignment: CDR1 SGHKS and CDR2 YYEKEE (reference sequence). The CDR3 DNA reads as TGTGCCAGCAGCCCCCTCCGGAGGGGAGGAGGGCGGGAGGGTAAAGAGCAGTACTTC. This gives the protein CASSPLRRGGGREGKEQYF.

This sequence joins TRBV6-5 and TRBJ2-2, with a possible D match to TRBD2 (6 bases). The CDR3 totals 15 residues. The V end lost 0 bases, the J end lost 6 bases, and 11 bases lay between the germline ends. Germline V gene data show CDR1 as MNHEY and CDR2 as SVGAGI. CDR3: CASSYSQRLAGELFF. Here the CDR3 DNA reads TGTGCCAGCAGTTACTCTCAAAGACTAGCCGGGGAGCTGTTTTTT.

The chain carries TRBV14 and TRBJ2-7, with D perhaps TRBD1 (6 bases). V gave up 3 bases and J gave up 12 bases, with 12 bases separating them. The CDR3 is 11 amino acids. Germline V gene sequence: CDR1 SGHDN, CDR2 FVKESK. CDR3 sequence: CASSHQGKAYF. CDR3 bases: TGTGCCAGCAGCCATCAGGGGAAGGCGTACTTC.

This chain connects TRBV19 to TRBJ2-1; 7 bases are shared with TRBD1. The germline gives CDR1 LNHDA, CDR2 SQIVND (reference sequence). Germline trimming cut 5 bases from V and 6 bases from J; bases unmatched to any gene: 7. The CDR3 loop spans 14 amino acids. DNA of the CDR3: TGTGCCAGTAGTTCCGGGACAGAGGCCAATGAGCAGTTCTTC. As protein: CASSSGTEANEQFF.

V usage is TRBV15 and J usage is TRBJ2-1, with D possibly TRBD2 on 5 matching bases. Per the germline V gene, CDR1 is LNHNV and CDR2 is YYDKDF (reference sequence). With 0 bases removed from V and 5 bases from J, the gap between germline ends came to 11 bases. There are 15 residues in the CDR3. CDR3 sequence (DNA): TGTGCCACCAGCAGAGATACAGCGGAGAACAATGAGCAGTTCTTC. Translating gives CATSRDTAENNEQFF.

This chain connects TRBV29-1 to TRBJ1-2; D unresolved. CDR3 length equals 15 residues. The germline V and J ends were trimmed by 4 bases and 1 base, with 16 bases remaining between them. Germline V gene sequence: CDR1 SQVTM, CDR2 ANQGSEA. The CDR3 DNA reads as TGCAGCGTTGTGGGCACCGGTACCGTTAACTATGGCTACACCTTC. This sequence encodes CSVVGTGTVNYGYTF.

The chain links TRBV5-4 to TRBJ2-1, with 9 nucleotides matching TRBD1. The CDR3 spans 16 residues. The V and J ends lost 0 bases and 4 bases, in that order; junction bases with no gene match: 5. Germline assignment: CDR1 SGHNT and CDR2 YYREEE (reference sequence). CDR3 DNA sequence: TGTGCCAGCAGCTTGGGGGGACAGGGTTATTACAATGAGCAGTTCTTC. It yields the protein CASSLGGQGYYNEQFF. Filled out from reference TRBV5-4 and TRBJ2-1, the complete variable domain reads ETGVTQSPTHLIKTRGQQVTLRCSSQSGHNTVSWYQQALGQGPQFIFQYYREEENGRGNFPPRFSGLQFPNYSSELNVNALELDDSALYLCASSLGGQGYYNEQFFGPGTRLTVL.

V usage is TRBV6-1 and J usage is TRBJ1-4, with 7 bases fitting TRBD1. The germline V gene has CDR1 MNHNS and CDR2 SASEGT. The CDR3 loop spans 16 amino acids. The V gene end was trimmed by 3 bases and the J gene end by 0 bases; junction bases not matched to a gene: 4. The CDR3 DNA reads as TGTGCCAGCAGTGATCGGGGACAGCCAACTAATGAAAAACTGTTTTTT. Residues: CASSDRGQPTNEKLFF.

The sample holds a few counts of this clone. The rearrangement joins TRBV6-5 to TRBJ1-6; weak D call: TRBD1 (6 bases). V dropped 6 bases and J dropped 8 bases, with 17 bases sitting between them. The CDR3 loop spans 15 amino acids. Germline loops: CDR1 MNHEY, CDR2 SVGAGI. CDR3 sequence reads: CASRYDRIPDSPLHF. CDR3 nucleotides: TGTGCCAGCAGATACGACAGGATTCCTGATTCACCCCTCCACTTT.

V usage is TRBV9 and J usage is TRBJ2-7; 13 bases map to TRBD2. There are 15 residues in the CDR3. The ends lost 0 bases at V and 3 bases at J; junction bases unmatched: 0. Germline-derived CDR1 and CDR2 are SGDLS and YYNGEE. The chain's CDR3 is CASSVGTSGSYEQYF. Written as DNA, the CDR3 is TGTGCCAGCAGCGTAGGGACTAGCGGGAGCTACGAGCAGTACTTC.

This chain connects TRBV4-3 to TRBJ1-6; no firm D call. The germline CDR1 and CDR2 sequences are LGHNA and YSLEER. CDR3 length: 13 residues. The V and J ends lost 2 bases and 5 bases respectively, with 4 bases between them. CDR3 in amino acids: CASSQINNSPLHF. CDR3 in DNA: TGCGCCAGCAGCCAAATTAATAATTCACCCCTCCACTTT.

V and J are TRBV9 and TRBJ1-5; D unresolved. In germline, CDR1 is SGDLS, CDR2 YYNGEE. The length of the CDR3 is 13 residues. V was cut by 0 bases and J by 6 bases, with 7 bases left in between. Written as DNA, the CDR3 is TGTGCCAGCAGCGTAGACAGCCGTCAGCCCCAGCATTTT. Translating it yields CASSVDSRQPQHF.

This chain links TRBV7-8 with TRBJ2-7; D is unresolved. Germline values: CDR1 SGHVS, CDR2 FQNEAQ. V was pared by 0 bases and J by 0 bases, with 9 bases between. The CDR3 extends over 15 amino acids. CDR3 protein: CASSLAQWSSYEQYF. CDR3 sequence (DNA): TGTGCCAGCAGCTTAGCGCAGTGGAGCTCCTACGAGCAGTACTTC.

The CDR3 here is CAWNKGEGTGELFF. Here the CDR3 DNA reads TGTGCCTGGAATAAAGGGGAAGGCACCGGGGAGCTGTTTTTT. The rearrangement links TRBV30 to TRBJ2-2; the D gene is possibly TRBD1 (5 bases). Germline V lookup: CDR1 GTSNPN, CDR2 SVGIG (reference sequence). V was cut by 4 bases and J by 4 bases, with 13 bases left in between. CDR3 length equals 14 residues.

In nucleotides, the CDR3 is TGTGCCAGCCATCCAGCGCAGGAGACCCAGTACTTC. It specifies CASHPAQETQYF. This sequence joins TRBV2 and TRBJ2-5, with D hard to call. The CDR3 totals 12 residues. V lost 8 bases, J lost 5 bases, and 12 bases lay in between. Per the germline V gene, CDR1 is SNHLY and CDR2 is FYNNEI.